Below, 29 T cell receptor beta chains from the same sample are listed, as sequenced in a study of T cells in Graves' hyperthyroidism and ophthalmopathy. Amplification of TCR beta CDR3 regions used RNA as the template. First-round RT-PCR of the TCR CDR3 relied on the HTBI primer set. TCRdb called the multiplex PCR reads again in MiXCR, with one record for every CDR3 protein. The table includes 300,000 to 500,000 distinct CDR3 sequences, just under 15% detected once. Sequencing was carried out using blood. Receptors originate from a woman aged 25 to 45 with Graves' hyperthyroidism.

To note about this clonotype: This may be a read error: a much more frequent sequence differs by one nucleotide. The DNA of the CDR3 is TGTGCCAGCCTTCCCGGGGGACTCCTTGCCTACGAGCAGTACTTC. Encoded protein: CASLPGGLLAYEQYF. The V call is TRBV6-1, the J call TRBJ2-7; possibly TRBD2 for D (6 bases). This CDR3 spans 15 amino acids. The germline CDR1 and CDR2 sequences are MNHNS and SASEGT. V lost 8 bases and J 2 bases, leaving 19 bases between the germline ends.

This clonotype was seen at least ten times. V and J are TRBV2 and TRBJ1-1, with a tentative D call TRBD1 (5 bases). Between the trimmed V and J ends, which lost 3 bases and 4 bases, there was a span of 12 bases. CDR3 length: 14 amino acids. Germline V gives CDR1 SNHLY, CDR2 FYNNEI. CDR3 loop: CASSDMAGGTEAFF. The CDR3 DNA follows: TGTGCCAGCAGTGATATGGCCGGGGGCACTGAAGCTTTCTTT. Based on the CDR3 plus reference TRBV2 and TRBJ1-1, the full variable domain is EPEVTQTPSHQVTQMGQEVILRCVPISNHLYFYWYRQILGQKVEFLVSFYNNEISEKSEIFDDQFSVERPDGSNFTLKIRSTKLEDSAMYFCASSDMAGGTEAFFGQGTRLTVV.

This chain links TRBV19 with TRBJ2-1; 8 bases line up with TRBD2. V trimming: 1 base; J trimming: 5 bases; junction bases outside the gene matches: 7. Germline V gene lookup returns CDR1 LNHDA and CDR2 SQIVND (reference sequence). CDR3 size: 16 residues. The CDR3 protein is CASSIVFGRAHNEQFF. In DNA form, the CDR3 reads TGTGCCAGTAGTATAGTGTTCGGGAGGGCCCACAATGAGCAGTTCTTC.

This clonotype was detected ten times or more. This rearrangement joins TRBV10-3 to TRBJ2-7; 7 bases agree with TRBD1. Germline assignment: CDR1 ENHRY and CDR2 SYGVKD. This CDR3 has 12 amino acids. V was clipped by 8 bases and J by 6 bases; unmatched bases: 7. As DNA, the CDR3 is TGTGCCATCGAACAGGGGAGCGGCGAGCAGTACTTC. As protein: CAIEQGSGEQYF.

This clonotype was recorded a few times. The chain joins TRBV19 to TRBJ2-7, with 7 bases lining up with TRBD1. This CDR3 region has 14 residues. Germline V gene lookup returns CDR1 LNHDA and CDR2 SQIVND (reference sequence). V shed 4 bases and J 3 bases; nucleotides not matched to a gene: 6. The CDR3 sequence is CASSTGTVGYEQYF. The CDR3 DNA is TGTGCCAGTAGTACCGGGACAGTCGGCTACGAGCAGTACTTC.

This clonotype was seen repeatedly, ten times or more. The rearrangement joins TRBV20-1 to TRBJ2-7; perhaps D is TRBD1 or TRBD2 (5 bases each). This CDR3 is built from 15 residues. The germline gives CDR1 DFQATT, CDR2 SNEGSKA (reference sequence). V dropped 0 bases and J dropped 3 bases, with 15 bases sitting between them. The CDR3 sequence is CSARDRDRGLYEQYF. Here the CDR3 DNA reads TGCAGTGCTAGAGACCGGGACCGAGGACTCTACGAGCAGTACTTC.

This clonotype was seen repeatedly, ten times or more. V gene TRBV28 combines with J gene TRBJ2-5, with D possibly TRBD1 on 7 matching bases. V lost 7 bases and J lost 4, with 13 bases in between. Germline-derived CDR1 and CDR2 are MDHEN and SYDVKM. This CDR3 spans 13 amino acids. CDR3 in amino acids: CASKVQGGETQYF. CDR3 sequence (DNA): TGTGCCAGCAAGGTTCAGGGGGGAGAGACCCAGTACTTC.

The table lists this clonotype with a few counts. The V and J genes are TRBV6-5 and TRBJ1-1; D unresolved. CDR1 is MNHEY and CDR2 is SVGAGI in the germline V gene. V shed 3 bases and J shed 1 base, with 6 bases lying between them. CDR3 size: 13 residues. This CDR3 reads CASSYLENTEAFF. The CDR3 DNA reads TGTGCCAGCAGTTATTTGGAGAACACTGAAGCTTTCTTT.

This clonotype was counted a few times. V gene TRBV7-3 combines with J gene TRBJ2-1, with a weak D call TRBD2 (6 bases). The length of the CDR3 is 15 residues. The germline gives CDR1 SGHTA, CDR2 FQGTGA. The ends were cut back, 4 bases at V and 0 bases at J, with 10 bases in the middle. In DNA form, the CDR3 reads TGTGCCAGCAGCTCACTAGCAGACTCCTACAATGAGCAGTTCTTC. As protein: CASSSLADSYNEQFF. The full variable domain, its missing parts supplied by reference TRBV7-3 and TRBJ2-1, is GAGVSQTPSNKVTEKGKYVELRCDPISGHTALYWYRQSLGQGPEFLIYFQGTGAADDSGLPNDRFFAVRPEGSVSTLKIQRTERGDSAVYLCASSSLADSYNEQFFGPGTRLTVL.

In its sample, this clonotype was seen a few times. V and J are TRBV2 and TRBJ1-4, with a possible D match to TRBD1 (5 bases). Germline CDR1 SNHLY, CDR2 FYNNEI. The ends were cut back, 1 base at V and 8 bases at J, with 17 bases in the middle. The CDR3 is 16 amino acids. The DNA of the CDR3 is TGTGCCAGCAGTGAAGACCTGCCAGGGCTTCAGGAAAAACTGTTTTTT. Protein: CASSEDLPGLQEKLFF.

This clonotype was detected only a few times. CDR3 coding DNA: TGTGCCACCAGGGGAGGTGGGTCACCCCACAATGAGCAGTTCTTC. Encoded protein: CATRGGGSPHNEQFF. This sequence joins TRBV24-1 and TRBJ2-1; TRBD2 might be the D (6 bases). The CDR3 length is 15 residues. V lost 7 bases to trimming and J lost 5 bases, with 17 bases between them. Germline CDR1 is KGHDR and CDR2 is SFDVKD.

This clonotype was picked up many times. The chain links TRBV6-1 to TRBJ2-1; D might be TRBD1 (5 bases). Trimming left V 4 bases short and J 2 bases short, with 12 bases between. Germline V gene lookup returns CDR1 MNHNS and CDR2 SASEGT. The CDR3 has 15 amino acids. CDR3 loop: CASSVQGVAYNEQFF. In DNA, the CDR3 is TGTGCCAGCAGTGTCCAGGGTGTTGCCTACAATGAGCAGTTCTTC.

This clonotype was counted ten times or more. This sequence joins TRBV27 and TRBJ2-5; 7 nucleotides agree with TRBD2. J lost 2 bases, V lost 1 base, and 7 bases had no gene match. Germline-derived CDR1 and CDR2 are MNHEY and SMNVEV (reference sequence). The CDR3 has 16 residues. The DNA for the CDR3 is TGTGCCAGCAGTTTATGGGGGGGGACGGCTCAAGAGACCCAGTACTTC. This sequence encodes CASSLWGGTAQETQYF.

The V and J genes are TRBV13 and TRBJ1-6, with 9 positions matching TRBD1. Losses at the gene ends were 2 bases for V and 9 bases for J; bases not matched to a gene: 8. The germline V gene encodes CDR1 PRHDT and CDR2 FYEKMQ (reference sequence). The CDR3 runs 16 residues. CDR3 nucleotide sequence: TGTGCCAGCAGCTTAAAGTTAGGGACAGGGAGTTCACCCCTCCACTTT. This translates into CASSLKLGTGSSPLHF.

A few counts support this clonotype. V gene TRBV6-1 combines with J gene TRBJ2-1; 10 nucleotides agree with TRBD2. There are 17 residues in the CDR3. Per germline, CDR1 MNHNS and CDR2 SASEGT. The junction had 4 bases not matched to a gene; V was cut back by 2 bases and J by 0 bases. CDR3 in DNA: TGTGCCAGCAGTGAATTTGCTAGCGGGGGCTCCTACAATGAGCAGTTCTTC. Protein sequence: CASSEFASGGSYNEQFF.

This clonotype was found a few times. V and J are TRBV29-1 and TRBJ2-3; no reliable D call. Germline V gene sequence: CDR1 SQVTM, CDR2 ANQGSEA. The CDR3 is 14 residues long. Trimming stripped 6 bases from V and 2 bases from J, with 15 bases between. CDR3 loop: CSVRFLMITDTQYF. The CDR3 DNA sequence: TGCAGCGTCCGATTTCTAATGATCACAGATACGCAGTATTTT.

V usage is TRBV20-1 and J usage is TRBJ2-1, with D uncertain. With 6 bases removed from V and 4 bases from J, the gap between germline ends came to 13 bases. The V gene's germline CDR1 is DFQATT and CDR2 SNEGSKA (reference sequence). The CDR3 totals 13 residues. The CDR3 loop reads CSAIRSDYNEQFF. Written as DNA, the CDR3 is TGCAGTGCCATCCGCTCCGATTACAATGAGCAGTTCTTC.

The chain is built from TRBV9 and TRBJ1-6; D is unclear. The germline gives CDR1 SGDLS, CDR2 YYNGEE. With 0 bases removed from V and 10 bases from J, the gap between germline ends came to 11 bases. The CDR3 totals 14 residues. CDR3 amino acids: CASSVARPGSPLHF. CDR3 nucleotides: TGTGCCAGCAGCGTAGCCCGACCGGGATCACCCCTCCACTTT.

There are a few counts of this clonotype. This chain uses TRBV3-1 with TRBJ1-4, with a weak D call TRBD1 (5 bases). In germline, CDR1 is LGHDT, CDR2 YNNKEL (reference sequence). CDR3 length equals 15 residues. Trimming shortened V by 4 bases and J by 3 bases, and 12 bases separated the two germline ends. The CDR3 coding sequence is TGTGCCAGCAGCCCCACAGGCTTACCTAATGAAAAACTGTTTTTT. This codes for CASSPTGLPNEKLFF.

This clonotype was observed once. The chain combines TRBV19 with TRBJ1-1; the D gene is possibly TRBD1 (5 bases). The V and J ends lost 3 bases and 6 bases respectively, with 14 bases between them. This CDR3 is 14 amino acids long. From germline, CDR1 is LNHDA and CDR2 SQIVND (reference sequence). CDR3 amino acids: CASSMVPGLAEAFF. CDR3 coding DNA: TGTGCCAGTAGTATGGTTCCAGGGTTAGCTGAAGCTTTCTTT.

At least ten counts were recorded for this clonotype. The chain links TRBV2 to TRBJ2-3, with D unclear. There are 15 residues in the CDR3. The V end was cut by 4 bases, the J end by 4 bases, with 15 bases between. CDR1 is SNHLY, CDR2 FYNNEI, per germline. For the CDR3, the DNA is TGTGCCAGCAGTGTCGACCCAACCACCTCAGATACGCAGTATTTT. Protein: CASSVDPTTSDTQYF.

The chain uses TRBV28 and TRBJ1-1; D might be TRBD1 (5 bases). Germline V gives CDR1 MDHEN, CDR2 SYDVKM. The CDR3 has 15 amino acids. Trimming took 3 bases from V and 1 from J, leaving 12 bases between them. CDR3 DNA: TGTGCCAGCAGTTTTTGGGGGAGCGGGAACACTGAAGCTTTCTTT. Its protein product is CASSFWGSGNTEAFF.

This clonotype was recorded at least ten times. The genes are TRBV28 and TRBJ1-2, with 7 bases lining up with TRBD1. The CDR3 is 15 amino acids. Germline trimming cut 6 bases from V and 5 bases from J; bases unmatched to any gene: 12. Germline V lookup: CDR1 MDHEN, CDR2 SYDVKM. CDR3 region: CASSLTQAQGYGYTF. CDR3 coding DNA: TGTGCCAGCAGCTTGACCCAGGCACAGGGGTATGGCTACACCTTC.

The CDR3 protein is CASSFFRVGETQYF. DNA for the CDR3: TGTGCCAGCAGCTTTTTCAGGGTGGGGGAGACCCAGTACTTC. The J gene is TRBJ2-5, the V gene TRBV7-3; D is possibly TRBD1 (5 bases). From germline, CDR1 is SGHTA and CDR2 FQGTGA. V was pared by 3 bases and J by 5 bases, with 13 bases between. The length of the CDR3 is 14 residues.

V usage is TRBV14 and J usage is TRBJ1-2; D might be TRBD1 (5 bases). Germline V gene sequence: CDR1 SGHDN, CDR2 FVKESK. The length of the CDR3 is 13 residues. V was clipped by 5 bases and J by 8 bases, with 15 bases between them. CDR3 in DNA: TGTGCCAGCAGCTACGACAGACATGGGGGCTACACCTTC. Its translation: CASSYDRHGGYTF.

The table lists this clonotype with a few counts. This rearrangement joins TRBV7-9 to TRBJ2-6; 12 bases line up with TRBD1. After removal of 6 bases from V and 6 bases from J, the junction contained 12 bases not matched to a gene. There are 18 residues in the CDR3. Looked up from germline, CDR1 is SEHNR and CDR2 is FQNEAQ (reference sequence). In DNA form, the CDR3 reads TGTGCCAGCAGGACCACCGGGACAGGGGGCGTCCCGGCCAACGTCCTGACTTTC. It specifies CASRTTGTGGVPANVLTF.

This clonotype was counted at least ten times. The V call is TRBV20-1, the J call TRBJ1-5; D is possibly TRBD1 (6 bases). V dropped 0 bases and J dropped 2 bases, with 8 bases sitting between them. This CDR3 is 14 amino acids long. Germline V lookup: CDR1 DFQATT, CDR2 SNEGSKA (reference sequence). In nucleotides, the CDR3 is TGCAGTGCTAGAGATGGGGGCGGCAATCAGCCCCAGCATTTT. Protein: CSARDGGGNQPQHF.

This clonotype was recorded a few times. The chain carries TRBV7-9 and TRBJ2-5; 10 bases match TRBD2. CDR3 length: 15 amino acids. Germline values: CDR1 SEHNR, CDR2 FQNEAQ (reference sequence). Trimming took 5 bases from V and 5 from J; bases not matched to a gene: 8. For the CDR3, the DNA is TGTGCCAGCAGCCTCCCGGGACTAGCGATCGAGACCCAGTACTTC. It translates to CASSLPGLAIETQYF.

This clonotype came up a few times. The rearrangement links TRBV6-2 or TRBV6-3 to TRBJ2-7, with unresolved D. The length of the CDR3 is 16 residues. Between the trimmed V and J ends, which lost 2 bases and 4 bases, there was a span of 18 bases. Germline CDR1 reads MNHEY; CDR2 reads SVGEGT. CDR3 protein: CASSYERVRVFYEQYF. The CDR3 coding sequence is TGTGCCAGCAGTTACGAAAGGGTGCGAGTTTTTTACGAGCAGTACTTC.